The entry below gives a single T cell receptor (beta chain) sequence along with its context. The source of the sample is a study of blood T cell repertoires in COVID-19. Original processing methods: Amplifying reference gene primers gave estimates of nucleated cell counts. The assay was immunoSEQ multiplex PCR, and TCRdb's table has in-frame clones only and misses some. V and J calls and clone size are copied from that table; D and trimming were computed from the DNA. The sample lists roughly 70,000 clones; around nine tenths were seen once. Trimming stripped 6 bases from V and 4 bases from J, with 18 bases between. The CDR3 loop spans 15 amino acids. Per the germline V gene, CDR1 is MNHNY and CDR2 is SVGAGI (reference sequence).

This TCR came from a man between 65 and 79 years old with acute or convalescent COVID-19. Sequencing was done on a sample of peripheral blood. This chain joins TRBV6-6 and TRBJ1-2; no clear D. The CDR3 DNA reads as TGTGCCAGCAGGTCGAGAGGGAATCTCCTCTATGGCTACACCTTC. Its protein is CASRSRGNLLYGYTF.